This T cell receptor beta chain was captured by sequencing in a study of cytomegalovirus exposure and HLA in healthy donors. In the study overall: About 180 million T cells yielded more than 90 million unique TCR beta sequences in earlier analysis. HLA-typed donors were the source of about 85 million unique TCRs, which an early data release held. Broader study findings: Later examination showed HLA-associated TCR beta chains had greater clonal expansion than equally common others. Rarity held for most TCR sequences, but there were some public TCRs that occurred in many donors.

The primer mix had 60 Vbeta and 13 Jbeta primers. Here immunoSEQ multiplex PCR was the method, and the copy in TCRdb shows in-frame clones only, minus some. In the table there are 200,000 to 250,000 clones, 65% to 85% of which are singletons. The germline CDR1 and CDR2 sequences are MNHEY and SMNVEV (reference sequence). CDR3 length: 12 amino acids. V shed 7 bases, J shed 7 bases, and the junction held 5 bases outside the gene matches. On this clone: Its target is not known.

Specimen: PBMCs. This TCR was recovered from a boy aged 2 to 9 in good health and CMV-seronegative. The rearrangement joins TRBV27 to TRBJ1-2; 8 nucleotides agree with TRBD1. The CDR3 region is CASKTGGCGYTF. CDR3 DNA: TGTGCCAGCAAAACAGGGGGGTGTGGCTACACCTTC.